This record covers a single TCR beta chain. The clone's antigen remains unknown. There are no base qualities to consult, and no much larger clone falls within one base. The trial excluded patients who had a history of autoimmune disease or were on systemic immunosuppression. Peripheral blood for TCR sequencing was drawn from every dose cohort at baseline, at cycle 4 day 1 and at cycle 7 day 1. Samples were obtained from an open-label, multicenter, first-in-human phase I dose-escalation trial of ivuxolimab. Adults with locally advanced or metastatic head and neck squamous cell, hepatocellular, melanoma or renal cell carcinoma were enrolled in the trial. CD4+ and CD8+ T cells were sorted separately from peripheral blood before TCR sequencing. Genomic DNA was isolated from the sorted cells so that the TCRbeta CDR3 region could be sequenced. The immunoSEQ Assay was used to sequence the TCRbeta CDR3 regions. TCRdb took over this immuneACCESS table, retaining in-frame rearrangements with V and J assigned. Such tables are incomplete; in checked studies, under half of the missing clones stem from an unresolved V gene, and the remainder is unexplained. The sample table lists under 90,000 clones, approximately 85% of them with a count of one. The ten largest clones take up less than 2.5% of the sample.

This entry belongs to a study of OX40 agonist ivuxolimab in advanced cancers. Study-wide context: Ivuxolimab, which targeted the costimulatory receptor OX40 (CD134), was an agonistic, fully human IgG2 monoclonal antibody. Intravenous ivuxolimab was administered to patients every 2 weeks at six dose levels: 0.01, 0.1, 0.3, 1.5, 3 and 10 mg/kg. Of the 50 or so patients in dose escalation, 19 had hepatocellular carcinoma, about 15 had melanoma, 9 had renal cell carcinoma and 9 had head and neck cancer. In the dose-escalation cohort, 75% to 90% of patients were male, and the mean age was 60 years with a range of about 20 to 79. Patients were allowed to have had prior anti-PD-1, anti-PD-L1 or anti-CTLA-4 therapy, and 40% of the dose-escalation patients had previously received checkpoint inhibitors. Partial responses occurred in three dose-escalation patients: two with cutaneous melanoma and one with hepatocellular carcinoma. The purpose of peripheral TCRbeta sequencing was to test whether ivuxolimab changed TCR sequence diversity and led to clonal T-cell expansion. The paper covers the monotherapy dose-escalation part of the phase I ivuxolimab trial, which included N ≈ 57 patients.

The paper's findings and limits, for the study overall: Low levels of normalized T-cell clonal expansion were also shown by some nonresponding patients. The antigen specificity of the peripheral T cells that underwent clonal expansion was not determined. At doses from 0.1 to 3.0 mg/kg, clonal expansion was seen in both CD4+ and CD8+ blood T cells between baseline and week 6. In partial responders in the 0.1-3.0 mg/kg groups, normalized peripheral clonal expansion was found to be among the lowest, especially among CD8+ T cells. On average, CD8+ T cells showed more expanded clones than CD4+ T cells after ivuxolimab.

Trimming removed 8 bases from V and 0 bases from J; the gene matches leave 7 bases unexplained. The CDR3 covers 15 residues, taking in both the cysteine and the phenylalanine. Only the CDR3 portion is preserved as DNA: 45 bases, with reading frame beginning at the first base. Reading the germline V gene gives CDR1 MNHNS and CDR2 SASEGT. The input for sequencing was CD4+ or CD8+ T cells sorted from blood, taken in a trial of the OX40 agonist ivuxolimab. The chain employs TRBV6-1 and TRBJ1-3; 7 of the junction bases match TRBD1. This TCR was recovered from an adult with an advanced solid tumor such as melanoma, head and neck, liver or kidney cancer. The nucleotide sequence reads TGTGCCAGCGGGGGGACAGCCAGCTCTGGAAACACCATATATTTT. This encodes CASGGTASSGNTIYF.